The following is a T cell receptor beta chain sequence with its context. Antigen: not known. Trimming left V 11 bases short and J 4 bases short, with 14 bases between. The CDR3 extends over 12 amino acids. Germline V CDR1 and CDR2: MNHEY, SMNVEV (reference sequence). The data were produced by immunoSEQ multiplex PCR, yet TCRdb's version contains in-frame clones alone and is incomplete. The sample has 130,000 to 150,000 clones; just under 95% are singletons. This specimen comes from a study of T cell responses to AZD1222 COVID-19 vaccine. Whole-study findings and limits: Repertoire sampling happened only post peak T cell response. Donor demographics were predominantly white British with a female majority; clonal diversity may be underestimated.

Specimen: peripheral blood, collected after recovery from COVID-19. The TCR originated in an adult who had recovered from COVID-19. V and J are TRBV27 and TRBJ1-1, with a tentative D call TRBD1 (6 bases). CDR3 loop: CAAGGRFTEAFF. In nucleotides, the CDR3 is TGTGCCGCTGGGGGGCGATTCACTGAAGCTTTCTTT.